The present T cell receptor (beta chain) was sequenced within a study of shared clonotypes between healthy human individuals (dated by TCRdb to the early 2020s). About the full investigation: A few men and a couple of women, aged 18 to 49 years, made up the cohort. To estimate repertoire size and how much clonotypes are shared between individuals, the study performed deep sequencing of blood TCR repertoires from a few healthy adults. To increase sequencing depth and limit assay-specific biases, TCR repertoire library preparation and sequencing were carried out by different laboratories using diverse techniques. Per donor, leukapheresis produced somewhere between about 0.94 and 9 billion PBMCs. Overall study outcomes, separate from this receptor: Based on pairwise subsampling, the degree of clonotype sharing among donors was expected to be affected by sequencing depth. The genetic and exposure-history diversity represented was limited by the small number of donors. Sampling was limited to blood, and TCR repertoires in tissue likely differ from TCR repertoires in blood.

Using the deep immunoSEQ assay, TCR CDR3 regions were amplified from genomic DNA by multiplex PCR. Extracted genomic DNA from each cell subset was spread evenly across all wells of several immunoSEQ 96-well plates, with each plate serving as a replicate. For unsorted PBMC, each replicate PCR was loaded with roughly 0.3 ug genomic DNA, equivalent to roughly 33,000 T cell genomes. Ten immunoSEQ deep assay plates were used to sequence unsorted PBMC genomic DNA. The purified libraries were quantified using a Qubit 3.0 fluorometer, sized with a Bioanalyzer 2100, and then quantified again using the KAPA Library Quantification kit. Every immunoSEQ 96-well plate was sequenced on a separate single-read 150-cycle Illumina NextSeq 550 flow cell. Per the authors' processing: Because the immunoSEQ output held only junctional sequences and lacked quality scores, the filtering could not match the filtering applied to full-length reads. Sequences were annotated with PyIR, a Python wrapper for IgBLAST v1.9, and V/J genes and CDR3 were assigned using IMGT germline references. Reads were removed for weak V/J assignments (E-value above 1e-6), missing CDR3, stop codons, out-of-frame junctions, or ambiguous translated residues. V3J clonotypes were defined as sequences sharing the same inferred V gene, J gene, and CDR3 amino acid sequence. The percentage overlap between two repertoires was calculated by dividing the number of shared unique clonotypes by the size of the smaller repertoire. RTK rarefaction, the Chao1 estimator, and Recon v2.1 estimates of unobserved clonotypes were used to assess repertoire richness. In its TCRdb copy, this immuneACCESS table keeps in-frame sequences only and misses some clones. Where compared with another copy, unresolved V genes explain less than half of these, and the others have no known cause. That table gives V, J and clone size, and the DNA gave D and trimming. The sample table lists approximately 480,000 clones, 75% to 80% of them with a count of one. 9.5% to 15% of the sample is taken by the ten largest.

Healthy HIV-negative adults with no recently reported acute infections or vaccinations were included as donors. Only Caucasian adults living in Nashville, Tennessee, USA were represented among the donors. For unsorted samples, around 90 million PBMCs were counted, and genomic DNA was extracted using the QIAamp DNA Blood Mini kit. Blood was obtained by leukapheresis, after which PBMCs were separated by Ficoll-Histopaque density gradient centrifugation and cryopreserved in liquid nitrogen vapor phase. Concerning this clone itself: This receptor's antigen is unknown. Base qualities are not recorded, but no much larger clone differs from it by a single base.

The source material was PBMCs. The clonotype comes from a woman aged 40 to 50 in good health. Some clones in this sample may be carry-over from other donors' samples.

The CDR3 region: CASATWGRYEQYF. The bases read TGCGCCAGTGCGACGTGGGGTAGATACGAGCAGTACTTC. The chain couples TRBV5-1 to TRBJ2-7; no D gene call is confident. At the junction V is shortened by 8 bases and J by 4 bases, with 16 bases in between. There are 13 amino acids in the CDR3, from cysteine to phenylalanine inclusive. Only the CDR3 region is kept as DNA, spanning 39 bases read in frame from base 1. The germline V gene gives CDR1 as SGHRS and CDR2 as YFSETQ.